These T cell receptor beta chains were read from a single sample in a study of T-cell memory formation after mild COVID-19. Each CDR3 protein gets one entry after TCRdb re-called the 5' RACE reads with MiXCR. The top ten hold 22% of the sample, which has 250,000 to 300,000 distinct CDR3 sequences, around 8% seen once. The sequenced material came from PBMCs or a T cell subset sorted from them (not recorded which). The source of these receptors is a man between 18 and 35 years old who had mild COVID-19 (a few samples of this study predate the infection). Cell type and time point are not known. The conserved cysteine and the conserved F or W are not part of the CDR3 here.

V gene	CDR3 length	CDR3 protein
TRBV6-2/TRBV6-3	11	ASSWGVNQPQH
TRBV11-2	12	ASSLAQERDIQY
TRBV30	12	AWSDLGTHYGYT
TRBV7-2	13	ASSLQGAVDNEQF
TRBV28	16	ASSTRVAGVFGTDTQY
TRBV7-9	16	ASSFATGEAYTKNIQY
TRBV12-3/TRBV12-4	13	ASTPSGATYNEQF
TRBV29-1	12	SAPLSGSQETQY
TRBV7-9	13	ASSLVSLGGNEQF
TRBV5-6	13	ASSPFAGVNGELF
TRBV12-3/TRBV12-4	14	ASSPRPGGTGYGYT
TRBV7-8	11	ASGQSYNSPLH
TRBV5-1	12	ASSLGSGIGEAF
TRBV5-1	14	ASSPGLAGIIDTQY
TRBV9	13	ASSPLGPTTYTQY
TRBV2	11	ASTQGGLHEQF
TRBV5-1	11	ASSLSANNEQF
TRBV24-1	10	ATSPRGDEQF
TRBV4-3	13	ASSQRTLGGPGYT
TRBV5-5	14	ASSTGLERSTDTQY
TRBV6-2/TRBV6-3	10	ASTSGANTQY
TRBV27	11	ASSFGGNQPQH
TRBV5-6	9	ASSSYYEQY
TRBV5-1	10	ASGTSVTEAF
TRBV25-1	11	ASRGSGANVLT
TRBV4-1	17	ASSRSMGQGKADNSPLH
TRBV7-2	12	ASSSTRSPYREY
TRBV6-5	15	ASSYSSGTGNPHEQY
TRBV12-3/TRBV12-4	12	ASSFGGSHYGYT
TRBV7-2	15	ASSLGDHGRYTDTQY
TRBV24-1	14	ATSAGGRPGANVLT
TRBV3-1	12	ASSQTGGYVEAF
TRBV7-8	15	AWGRLLLGSNTGELF
TRBV20-1	13	SALAGTGNTGELF
TRBV29-1	13	SVVGTYQGNTEAF
TRBV7-9	15	ASSLRPRALIQETQY
TRBV11-2	13	ASTPRATNTGELF
TRBV5-1	12	ASSWGDRNTEAF